The present T cell receptor (beta chain) was sequenced within a study of monozygotic twins with inflammatory bowel disease. Findings and caveats of the study: Nothing supported a single strong signal or clonotype that was associated with IBD. TCRbeta inverse Simpson diversity was decreased in IBD patients versus healthy co-twins.

TCRdb re-called the 5' RACE reads and shows each CDR3 protein once, DNA omitted. The specimen's table records about 380,000 distinct CDR3 sequences. As regards this clonotype: Its specificity is not known.

The CDR3 has 15 amino acids. In germline, CDR1 is SGHRS, CDR2 YFSETQ. This TCR came from a human donor with ulcerative colitis or Crohn's disease, or a healthy co-twin of an affected twin (not recorded which). The chain uses TRBV5-1 and TRBJ2-1; TCRdb's D gene call, TRBD1, goes unchecked for lack of DNA. The sequenced sample consisted of blood. The CDR3 is CASSSRQGIGDEQFF.